Below, 25 T cell receptor beta chains from the same sample are listed, as sequenced in a study of radiotherapy plus CTLA-4 blockade in lung cancer. Produced via immunoSEQ multiplex PCR; TCRdb's table is partial and in-frame only. The table records 90,000 to 100,000 clones, approximately 72% of them present only once. The sample was peripheral blood, taken from a patient treated with radiotherapy plus ipilimumab. Receptors were obtained from a human donor with non-small cell lung cancer who had a partial response to radiotherapy plus ipilimumab. Some clones in this sample may be carry-over from other donors' samples.

This clone was seen more than once but under ten times. This chain joins TRBV5-4 and TRBJ2-3; 9 bases are a match to TRBD2. V was pared by 7 bases and J by 4 bases, with 10 bases of the junction left unmatched. The CDR3 loop spans 15 amino acids. Germline loops: CDR1 SGHNT, CDR2 YYREEE (reference sequence). CDR3 nucleotides: TGTGCCAGCTGGATAGGCGGGGGGGCCGCAGATACGCAGTATTTT. Translating gives CASWIGGGAADTQYF.

V and J are TRBV2 and TRBJ2-1, with TRBD2 as a possible D gene (6 bases). Germline V CDR1 and CDR2: SNHLY, FYNNEI. The CDR3 totals 13 residues. V was trimmed by 7 bases and J by 5 bases, leaving 12 bases between them. CDR3 region: CASNRDLNNEQFF. In nucleotides, the CDR3 is TGTGCCAGCAATCGGGACTTGAACAATGAGCAGTTCTTC.

The rearrangement links TRBV11-1 to TRBJ2-1; TRBD1 matches at 9 bases. This CDR3 contains 15 residues. In germline, CDR1 is SGHAT, CDR2 FQDESV (reference sequence). Trimming cost V 3 bases and J 1 base; bases outside gene matches: 1. The CDR3 is CASSLDRGSYNEQFF. The CDR3 bases are TGTGCCAGCAGCTTGGACAGGGGATCCTACAATGAGCAGTTCTTC.

The chain recombines TRBV5-1 with TRBJ2-3, with 11 bases that match TRBD2. CDR1 SGHRS and CDR2 YFSETQ come from the germline V gene. CDR3 length: 14 amino acids. J lost 9 bases, V lost 1 base, and 4 bases had no gene match. This chain's CDR3 is CASSLLLAGGTQYF. In DNA, the CDR3 is TGCGCCAGCAGCTTGCTGCTAGCGGGGGGCACGCAGTATTTT.

This clone was observed a single time. The CDR3 loop reads CASRPTGDSYEQYF. For the CDR3, the DNA is TGTGCCAGTAGGCCGACAGGGGACTCCTACGAGCAGTACTTC. The chain combines TRBV19 with TRBJ2-7; 8 nucleotides line up with TRBD1. The germline V gene has CDR1 LNHDA and CDR2 SQIVND (reference sequence). Losses at the gene ends were 6 bases for V and 0 bases for J; bases not matched to a gene: 4. This CDR3 has 14 residues.

This clone has only one observation. This chain links TRBV5-1 with TRBJ2-7; TRBD1 matches 9 bases. CDR3 size: 14 residues. Germline V gene lookup returns CDR1 SGHRS and CDR2 YFSETQ. The V segment lost 1 base and the J segment 5 bases; nucleotides outside the gene matches: 4. Here the CDR3 DNA reads TGCGCCAGCAGCTTGTGGACAGGGGCCCACGAGCAGTACTTC. Translated, it gives CASSLWTGAHEQYF.

This clone was counted once. This sequence joins TRBV9 and TRBJ1-1; D is uncertain. This CDR3 is built from 13 residues. Germline-derived CDR1 and CDR2 are SGDLS and YYNGEE. V lost 1 base, J lost 0 bases, and 4 bases lay in between. CDR3 protein: CASSVQVNTEAFF. The CDR3 bases are TGTGCCAGCAGCGTACAGGTGAACACTGAAGCTTTCTTT. The variable domain in full, completed from reference TRBV9 and TRBJ1-1, reads DSGVTQTPKHLITATGQRVTLRCSPRSGDLSVYWYQQSLDQGLQFLIQYYNGEERAKGNILERFSAQQFPDLHSELNLSSLELGDSALYFCASSVQVNTEAFFGQGTRLTVV.

The chain has TRBV5-6 and TRBJ2-5; TRBD1 agrees at 8 bases. The germline V gene has CDR1 SGHDT and CDR2 YYEEEE. V was clipped by 6 bases and J by 4 bases; unmatched bases: 5. The CDR3 contains 13 residues. The CDR3 coding sequence is TGTGCCAGCAAGAGAGACAGGGGAGAGACCCAGTACTTC. Its translation: CASKRDRGETQYF.

The V call is TRBV19, the J call TRBJ2-7, with 8 bases matching TRBD1. The V and J ends lost 4 bases and 3 bases, in that order; junction bases with no gene match: 8. The germline CDR1 and CDR2 sequences are LNHDA and SQIVND (reference sequence). The CDR3 sequence is 15 residues long. CDR3 bases: TGTGCCAGTAGTAGGACCCCCGGACAGGGCTACGAGCAGTACTTC. As protein: CASSRTPGQGYEQYF. Using reference TRBV19 and TRBJ2-7 for the parts outside the CDR3, the full variable domain is DGGITQSPKYLFRKEGQNVTLSCEQNLNHDAMYWYRQDPGQGLRLIYYSQIVNDFQKGDIAEGYSVSREKKESFPLTVTSAQKNPTAFYLCASSRTPGQGYEQYFGPGTRLTVT.

The chain joins TRBV5-1 to TRBJ2-5, with 9 positions matching TRBD1. The J segment lost 2 bases and the V segment lost 2 bases, leaving 7 bases of the junction unmatched. The germline V gene has CDR1 SGHRS and CDR2 YFSETQ. The CDR3 contains 16 residues. The CDR3 bases are TGCGCCAGCAGCTTAGGACAGGGGTTAGGGCAAGAGACCCAGTACTTC. Translation: CASSLGQGLGQETQYF. Complete variable domain (other parts from reference TRBV5-1 and TRBJ2-5): KAGVTQTPRYLIKTRGQQVTLSCSPISGHRSVSWYQQTPGQGLQFLFEYFSETQRNKGNFPGRFSGRQFSNSRSEMNVSTLELGDSALYLCASSLGQGLGQETQYFGPGTRLLVL.

V and J are TRBV19 and TRBJ1-1, with 9 bases identical to TRBD1. The CDR3 consists of 14 residues. The junction had 9 bases not matched to a gene; V was cut back by 6 bases and J by 7 bases. Germline lookup yields CDR1 LNHDA and CDR2 SQIVND (reference sequence). The CDR3 sequence is CASRNRGPKGEAFF. The CDR3 DNA is TGTGCCAGTAGAAACAGGGGGCCCAAGGGTGAAGCTTTCTTT.

The chain has TRBV18 and TRBJ2-1; 11 positions match TRBD2. Per the germline V gene, CDR1 is KGHSH and CDR2 is LQKENI. The V segment lost 5 bases and the J segment 7 bases; nucleotides outside the gene matches: 13. The CDR3 has 17 amino acids. Written as DNA, the CDR3 is TGTGCCAGCTCAAGTGGACTAGCGGGCTCTGTCACTAATGAGCAGTTCTTC. It is translated as CASSSGLAGSVTNEQFF.

This clone has a handful of counts. The chain employs TRBV1 and TRBJ2-3; the table's D call, TRBD2, was not checked against the DNA. TRBV1 counts as a pseudogene. This CDR3 is built from 18 residues. CDR3 in amino acids: CTSSQGGSASGLTDTQYF. The CDR3, as DNA: TGCACCAGCAGCCAAGGGGGTTCGGCTAGCGGCCTCACAGATACGCAGTATTTT.

On this clone: This CDR3 is also generated by other DNA sequences in the sample. The chain joins TRBV6-5 to TRBJ1-4, with D possibly being TRBD1 (5 bases). Trimming cost V 5 bases and J 0 bases, with 7 bases left between them. The CDR3 is 14 amino acids. CDR1 and CDR2 from the germline V gene are MNHEY and SVGAGI. As DNA, the CDR3 is TGTGCCAGCAGTCGGGGGGCAACTAATGAAAAACTGTTTTTT. As protein: CASSRGATNEKLFF.

In DNA, the CDR3 is TGTGCCAGCGGGTGGAAAAACGAGGGGACCCAGTACTTC. Translated, it gives CASGWKNEGTQYF. The V and J genes are TRBV6-5 and TRBJ2-5, with D possibly matching TRBD2 (5 bases). This CDR3 region has 13 residues. Germline V gives CDR1 MNHEY, CDR2 SVGAGI. The V gene lost 8 bases and the J gene lost 7 bases, with 17 bases spanning the gap.

This chain joins TRBV13 and TRBJ2-5; 7 bases fit TRBD1. This CDR3 is 16 amino acids long. After removal of 4 bases from V and 5 bases from J, the junction contained 13 bases not matched to a gene. CDR1 and CDR2 (germline): PRHDT, FYEKMQ (reference sequence). CDR3 protein: CASSSRTGAVRETQYF. The DNA for the CDR3 is TGTGCCAGCAGCTCCCGGACAGGCGCCGTGCGGGAGACCCAGTACTTC.

The V call is TRBV11-1, the J call TRBJ2-3, with 7 bases fitting TRBD1. This CDR3 has 13 amino acids. The junction had 4 bases not matched to a gene; V was cut back by 5 bases and J by 5 bases. CDR1 is SGHAT, CDR2 FQDESV, per germline (reference sequence). CDR3 in amino acids: CASSVTGVDTQYF. The CDR3 coding sequence is TGTGCCAGCAGCGTTACAGGGGTAGATACGCAGTATTTT.

V gene TRBV19 combines with J gene TRBJ1-1, with D possibly matching TRBD1 (5 bases). V was pared by 6 bases and J by 1 base, with 12 bases between. The CDR3 loop spans 14 amino acids. Germline V gives CDR1 LNHDA, CDR2 SQIVND (reference sequence). CDR3 nucleotides: TGTGCCAGTAGGACCGGAGACAGGAACACTGAAGCTTTCTTT. Translating gives CASRTGDRNTEAFF.

This clone was counted between two and nine times. CDR3 in DNA: TGTGCCAGCAGTTTACTCCCAGCCAGAGCCCTAGAGTACAATGAGCAGTTCTTC. Translating gives CASSLLPARALEYNEQFF. The rearrangement links TRBV27 to TRBJ2-1; D gene uncertain. Deletions cut 2 bases from V and 4 bases from J, with 21 bases between. Germline V lookup: CDR1 MNHEY, CDR2 SMNVEV (reference sequence). The CDR3 runs to 18 residues.

This clone was recorded a few times. The chain is built from TRBV7-3 and TRBJ2-7, with a tentative D call TRBD1 (6 bases). Germline V CDR1 and CDR2: SGHTA, FQGTGA. This CDR3 is 13 amino acids long. With 2 bases removed from V and 4 bases from J, the gap between germline ends came to 9 bases. This CDR3 is CASSLAGQYEQYF. CDR3 DNA: TGTGCCAGCAGCTTAGCCGGACAGTACGAGCAGTACTTC.

This clone was counted a single time. The same CDR3 is also encoded by other DNA sequences in this sample. The chain has TRBV5-1 and TRBJ2-5; 10 nucleotides agree with TRBD1. The J segment lost 2 bases and the V segment lost 4 bases, leaving 5 bases of the junction unmatched. Germline V gene sequence: CDR1 SGHRS, CDR2 YFSETQ. This CDR3 contains 15 residues. CDR3 residues: CASSPRTGGQETQYF. CDR3 DNA: TGCGCCAGCAGCCCGAGGACAGGGGGACAAGAGACCCAGTACTTC.

The chain joins TRBV6-5 to TRBJ2-3; D perhaps matches TRBD2 (5 bases). Germline CDR1 reads MNHEY; CDR2 reads SVGAGI. V was cut by 0 bases and J by 10 bases, with 20 bases left in between. The CDR3 has 16 residues. DNA of the CDR3: TGTGCCAGCAGTTACTCGAGGGAAAGACGGGGATTAGCGCAGTATTTT. It is translated as CASSYSRERRGLAQYF.

This clone was picked up a small number of times. The V and J genes are TRBV18 and TRBJ2-1; 14 bases map to TRBD2. The V gene end was trimmed by 8 bases and the J gene end by 9 bases; junction bases not matched to a gene: 6. Germline CDR1 KGHSH, CDR2 LQKENI. The CDR3 sequence is 14 residues long. CDR3 in amino acids: CASNTGLAGVEQFF. As DNA, the CDR3 is TGTGCCAGCAACACGGGACTAGCGGGAGTTGAGCAGTTCTTC.

CDR3 sequence reads: CASSYSSLPETQYF. The CDR3 region has the DNA TGTGCCAGCAGTTACTCGAGCCTCCCTGAGACCCAGTACTTC. The chain carries TRBV6-7 and TRBJ2-5; D gene ambiguous. TRBV6-7 is annotated as an ORF whose role is uncertain. This CDR3 has 14 amino acids. Trimming left V 0 bases short and J 5 bases short, with 10 bases between.

The chain is built from TRBV28 and TRBJ1-2; tentative D call: TRBD1 (6 bases). Trimming removed 5 bases from V and 4 bases from J, with 14 bases in between. This CDR3 spans 14 amino acids. Germline V gene data show CDR1 as MDHEN and CDR2 as SYDVKM. The chain's CDR3 is CASSDQGRVYGYTF. In DNA form, the CDR3 reads TGTGCCAGCAGTGACCAGGGGAGGGTCTATGGCTACACCTTC.